This TCR beta chain was identified during a study of PD-L1 blockade in urothelial cancer. Study-wide findings and caveats: Patients with durable benefit had greater blood expansion of tumor-associated TCR clones 3 weeks into treatment.

Comment on this clone: What it recognizes is unknown.

Sample time point: peripheral blood 6 weeks after treatment start. Patients in the study were battling locally advanced or metastatic urothelial carcinoma. This CDR3 contains 14 residues. Trimming pared 0 bases from V and 5 bases from J, leaving 8 bases between. The germline V gene has CDR1 SGHVS and CDR2 FQNEAQ. TCRdb's table, derived via immunoSEQ multiplex PCR, lists solely in-frame clones and lacks some. The sample holds roughly 24,000 clones, about 93% seen once. The specimen comprised PBMCs, sampled around atezolizumab (anti-PD-L1) treatment. The rearrangement links TRBV7-8 to TRBJ2-1, with D unclear. The source of this sequence is a woman between 55 and 75 years old with urothelial cancer. In DNA, the CDR3 is TGTGCCAGCAGCTTAGCAGGAGCCAACAATGAGCAGTTCTTC. Translated, it gives CASSLAGANNEQFF.